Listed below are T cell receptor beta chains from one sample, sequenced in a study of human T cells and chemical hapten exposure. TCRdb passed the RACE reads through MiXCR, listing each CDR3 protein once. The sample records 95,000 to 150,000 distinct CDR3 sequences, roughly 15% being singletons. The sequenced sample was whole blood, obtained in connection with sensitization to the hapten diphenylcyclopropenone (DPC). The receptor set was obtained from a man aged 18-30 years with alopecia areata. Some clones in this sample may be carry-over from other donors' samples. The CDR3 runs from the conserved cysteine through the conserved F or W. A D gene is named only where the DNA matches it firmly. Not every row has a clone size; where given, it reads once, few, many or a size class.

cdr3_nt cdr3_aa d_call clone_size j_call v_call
TGTGCCAGCAGCTCCTGGCTTGACAGGGCAACTGGAAACACCATATATTTT CASSSWLDRATGNTIYF TRBD1 few TRBJ1-3 TRBV3-1
TGTGCCAGCAGTTTAAGTCTTACAGGGGAGACGCAGTATTTT CASSLSLTGETQYF TRBD1 . TRBJ2-3 TRBV28
TGTGCCAGTAGTATTGCCACTGAAGCTTTCTTT CASSIATEAFF . few TRBJ1-1 TRBV19
TGCGCCAGCAGCCCCGGGAGACGACATGAGCAGTTCTTC CASSPGRRHEQFF . few TRBJ2-1 TRBV4-3
TGCGCCAGCAGCCAAGAGCCTTTAGCCAAAAACATTCAGTACTTC CASSQEPLAKNIQYF . . TRBJ2-4 TRBV4-1
TGTGCCAGCGGAGGGACGAGCTCCTACGAGCAGTACTTC CASGGTSSYEQYF . few TRBJ2-7 TRBV7-9
TGCAGTGCTAGGGGGCCCGAGGCGGTATTCAATCAGCCCCAGCATTTT CSARGPEAVFNQPQHF . few TRBJ1-5 TRBV20-1
TGCAGCGTACGACAGGAGAATCAGCCCCAGCATTTT CSVRQENQPQHF . . TRBJ1-5 TRBV29-1
TGTGCCAGCAGTTTATCCGCAGAAGAGACCCAGTACTTC CASSLSAEETQYF . few TRBJ2-5 TRBV28
TGCAGCGTCGAGGATTCGCAGTATTTT CSVEDSQYF . . TRBJ2-3 TRBV29-1
TGTGCCAGCAGCATCCATTCTAGCACAGATACGCAGTATTTT CASSIHSSTDTQYF . many TRBJ2-3 TRBV12-3/TRBV12-4
TGTGCCAGCAGGAGTGGCGCGAACTACTACGAGCAGTACTTC CASRSGANYYEQYF . many TRBJ2-7 TRBV25-1
TGTGCCAGCAGCTTAGTCGCAGGGGGAGAGACCCAGTACTTC CASSLVAGGETQYF TRBD1 . TRBJ2-5 TRBV7-8
TGTGCCAGCAGTCCTTCGATGGCCGGGTTTCTTAGCAATCAGCCCCAGCATTTT CASSPSMAGFLSNQPQHF . many TRBJ1-5 TRBV7-8
TGTGCCAGCAGTGACAGGGTAGCGAACACTGAAGCTTTCTTT CASSDRVANTEAFF TRBD1 once TRBJ1-1 TRBV12-3/TRBV12-4
TGTGCCAGCAGCCCCAGTCTCACTGAAGCTTTCTTT CASSPSLTEAFF . . TRBJ1-1 TRBV7-2
TGTGCCAGCAGCTTTCCCGGACAGGGGGTTCGATCACCCCTCCACTTT CASSFPGQGVRSPLHF TRBD1 few TRBJ1-6 TRBV11-2
TGTGCCAGCAGCCCCTCTGACAGGGTTAGTTCACCCCTCCACTTT CASSPSDRVSSPLHF TRBD1 . TRBJ1-6 TRBV27
TGTGCCAGCAGTGCAAAAATATTCCCCCCTTTCGGGGGTACCACCGGGGAGCTGTTTTTT CASSAKIFPPFGGTTGELFF . few TRBJ2-2 TRBV25-1
TGTGCCAGCAGTCCAAGCAGGGGTCTAAGCACCGGGGAGCTGTTTTTT CASSPSRGLSTGELFF . many TRBJ2-2 TRBV6-2/TRBV6-3
TGTGCCAGCAGCTTAAACAGGGTGGACGGTCAGCCCCAGCATTTT CASSLNRVDGQPQHF . . TRBJ1-5 TRBV7-2
TGCGCCAGCAGCCGCGGGGACAGACAAAACACTGAAGCTTTCTTT CASSRGDRQNTEAFF TRBD1 few TRBJ1-1 TRBV4-3
TGTGCCATCAGTGAGTCGACGGGCCAGGGGAGCTCCGAGCAGTACTTC CAISESTGQGSSEQYF . few TRBJ2-7 TRBV10-3
TGTGCCAGCAGCACCCGACAGGATTTGTCTCAGCCCCAGCATTTT CASSTRQDLSQPQHF . few TRBJ1-5 TRBV4-2
TGTGCCAGCAGTTTTCAGTCCTACGAGCAGTACTTC CASSFQSYEQYF . few TRBJ2-7 TRBV12-3/TRBV12-4
TGTGCCAGCAGCTTAGGTTGGACAGGGGTACAGGAGCAGTACTTC CASSLGWTGVQEQYF TRBD1 many TRBJ2-7 TRBV11-2
TGTGCCAGCAGGCACCTCGTAGGGAAAAACATTCAGTACTTC CASRHLVGKNIQYF . few TRBJ2-4 TRBV6-5
TGTGCCAGCAGCCCGGCCGGATGGACCCAGTACTTC CASSPAGWTQYF . few TRBJ2-5 TRBV7-9
TGTGCCAGCAGCTTACGGGGCCAAGAGACCCAGTACTTC CASSLRGQETQYF . many TRBJ2-5 TRBV7-9
TGTGCCAGCAGGCGGGGTAGTCACACTGAAGCTTTCTTT CASRRGSHTEAFF . . TRBJ1-1 TRBV2
TGTGCCAGCAGCCAAAATAACTATGGCTACACCTTC CASSQNNYGYTF . . TRBJ1-2 TRBV4-2
TGCAGCGTTGCGGGACAGGGGACTTATAATGAAAAACTGTTTTTT CSVAGQGTYNEKLFF TRBD1 few TRBJ1-4 TRBV29-1
TGTGCCACCAGCAGAGATTGGGACAGGGCCTATCAGCCCCAGCATTTT CATSRDWDRAYQPQHF TRBD1 . TRBJ1-5 TRBV15
TGTGCCAGCAGCCCGGGGGACAGGCTATCGTACGAGCAGTACTTC CASSPGDRLSYEQYF TRBD1 many TRBJ2-7 TRBV7-9
TGCGCCAGCAGCCGCGGGCAGGTCGGCTATGGCTACACCTTC CASSRGQVGYGYTF . . TRBJ1-2 TRBV4-1
TGTGCCAGCAGCTTAGCGTGGGGCGGCCCCTATGGCTACACCTTC CASSLAWGGPYGYTF . few TRBJ1-2 TRBV7-2
TGTGCCAGTAGTATAGGTGGGACTAAAAACATTCAGTACTTC CASSIGGTKNIQYF . . TRBJ2-4 TRBV19
TGTGCCAGCAGGCATAGGGGAAATGGGGAATGGAACACTGAAGCTTTCTTT CASRHRGNGEWNTEAFF . many TRBJ1-1 TRBV14
TGTGCCACCCTTTTTGGGGATGAAGCTTTCTTT CATLFGDEAFF . few TRBJ1-1 TRBV27
TGTGCCAGCAGCTTAACGGGGCAGGGCCTCTACGAGCAGTACTTC CASSLTGQGLYEQYF . few TRBJ2-7 TRBV7-3
TGTGCCAGCAGTATCGGGTATAGCACCGGGGAGCTGTTTTTT CASSIGYSTGELFF . few TRBJ2-2 TRBV2
TGTGCCAGCAGCCCGCAGGGGGGCACCGGGGAGCTGTTTTTT CASSPQGGTGELFF . many TRBJ2-2 TRBV7-2
TGCAGCGTTGAGTCAGGGGGGAACACTGAAGCTTTCTTT CSVESGGNTEAFF TRBD1 few TRBJ1-1 TRBV29-1
TGCGCCAGCACCAGAGGGATTAACACTGAAGCTTTCTTT CASTRGINTEAFF . . TRBJ1-1 TRBV4-3
TGTGCCAGCAGCCACTATGGCTACACCTTC CASSHYGYTF . many TRBJ1-2 TRBV12-3/TRBV12-4
TGTGCCAGCACCACGACAGGGTCAGCGACCCAGTACTTC CASTTTGSATQYF TRBD1 . TRBJ2-5 TRBV27
TGTGCCAGCAGCCAAGAGGCAGTCTTCCCTGAAGCTTTCTTT CASSQEAVFPEAFF . many TRBJ1-1 TRBV3-1
TGTGCCAGCACCACAGGGGGAAACACCATATATTTT CASTTGGNTIYF . many TRBJ1-3 TRBV12-3/TRBV12-4
TGTGCCAGCAGCGGGACCGATAACTATGGCTACACCTTC CASSGTDNYGYTF . . TRBJ1-2 TRBV6-4
TGTGCCAGCAGCCCGTACTCTGGGGCCAACGTCCTGACTTTC CASSPYSGANVLTF . few TRBJ2-6 TRBV6-2/TRBV6-3
TGTGCCAGCTCACCACTAGGGTTTAGCAATCAGCCCCAGCATTTT CASSPLGFSNQPQHF . many TRBJ1-5 TRBV18
TGTGCCAGCAGTGACCCGGGACCTCAGTACTTC CASSDPGPQYF . . TRBJ2-5 TRBV6-1
TGTGCCACCAGTGATTCTCGGACCTACCAAGAGACCCAGTACTTC CATSDSRTYQETQYF . . TRBJ2-5 TRBV24-1
TGTGCCAGCTCGGGGGCTCCTCAGGCCAAAAACATTCAGTACTTC CASSGAPQAKNIQYF . few TRBJ2-4 TRBV7-2
TGTGCCAGCAGCTCGGAAAAAGGGGGACTAGCGGAATCCTACAATGAGCAGTTCTTC CASSSEKGGLAESYNEQFF TRBD2 . TRBJ2-1 TRBV11-2
TGTGCCAGCAGCTTGGACACCCCTGGGGAGACCCAGTACTTC CASSLDTPGETQYF . few TRBJ2-5 TRBV5-6
TGTGCCAGCAATCCTGGCGGGGGCGAAGTAGATACGCAGTATTTT CASNPGGGEVDTQYF . many TRBJ2-3 TRBV2
TGTGCCAGCAGTTATCTTACAGGGGGCTCTGGAAACACCATATATTTT CASSYLTGGSGNTIYF TRBD1 once TRBJ1-3 TRBV28